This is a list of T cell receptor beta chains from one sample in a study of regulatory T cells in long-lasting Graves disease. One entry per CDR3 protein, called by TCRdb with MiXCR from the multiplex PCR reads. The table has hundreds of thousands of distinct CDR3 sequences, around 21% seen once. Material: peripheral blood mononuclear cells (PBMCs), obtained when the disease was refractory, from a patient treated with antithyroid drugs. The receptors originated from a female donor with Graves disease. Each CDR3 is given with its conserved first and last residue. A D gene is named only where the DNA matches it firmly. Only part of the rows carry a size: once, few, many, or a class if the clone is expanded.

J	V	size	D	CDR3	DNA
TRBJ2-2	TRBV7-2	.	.	CASSPGSWGTGELFF	TGTGCCAGCTCCCCAGGGTCTTGGGGCACCGGGGAGCTGTTTTTT
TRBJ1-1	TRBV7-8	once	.	CASSMYSKYTEAFF	TGTGCCAGTAGTATGTACTCGAAATACACTGAAGCTTTCTTT
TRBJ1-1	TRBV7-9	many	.	CASSPLSGTEAFF	TGTGCCAGCAGCCCCCTCTCGGGAACTGAAGCTTTCTTT
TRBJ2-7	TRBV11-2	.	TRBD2	CTSSFGREQCEQYF	TGTACCAGCAGCTTTGGGCGGGAGCAATGCGAGCAGTACTTC
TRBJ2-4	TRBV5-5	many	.	CASSSAVENIQYF	TGTGCCAGCAGCTCGGCAGTCGAAAACATTCAGTACTTC
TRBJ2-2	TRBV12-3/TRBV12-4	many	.	CASSLIMGTGELFF	TGTGCCAGCAGTTTAATAATGGGCACCGGGGAGCTGTTTTTT
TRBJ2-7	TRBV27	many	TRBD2	CASSLTGTSGRYEQYF	TGTGCCAGCAGTTTAACCGGGACTAGCGGGAGGTACGAGCAGTACTTC
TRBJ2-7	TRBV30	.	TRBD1	CAWSWTGSYEQYF	TGTGCCTGGAGTTGGACAGGGTCCTACGAGCAGTACTTC
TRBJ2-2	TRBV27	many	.	CASSPRDYTGELFF	TGTGCCAGCAGCCCCAGGGACTACACCGGGGAGCTGTTTTTT
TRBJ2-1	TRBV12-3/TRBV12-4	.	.	CASSFLADNEQFF	TGTGCCAGCAGTTTTCTTGCAGACAATGAGCAGTTCTTC
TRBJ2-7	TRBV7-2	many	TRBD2	CASTTPGLAGHEQYF	TGTGCCAGCACCACACCGGGACTAGCGGGTCACGAGCAGTACTTC
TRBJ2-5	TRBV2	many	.	CASSEGALQETQYF	TGTGCCAGCAGTGAGGGCGCCCTCCAAGAGACCCAGTACTTC
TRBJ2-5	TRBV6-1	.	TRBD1	CASIKQGGQETQYF	TGTGCCAGCATTAAACAGGGGGGTCAAGAGACCCAGTACTTC
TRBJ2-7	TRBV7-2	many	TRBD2	CASSQTGGPYEQYF	TGTGCCAGCAGCCAGACGGGAGGGCCCTACGAGCAGTACTTC
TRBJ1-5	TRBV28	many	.	CASRSLGSNQPQHF	TGTGCCAGCAGGTCACTTGGAAGCAATCAGCCCCAGCATTTT
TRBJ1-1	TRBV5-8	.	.	CASSIQANTEAFF	TGTGCCAGCAGCATACAGGCCAACACTGAAGCTTTCTTT
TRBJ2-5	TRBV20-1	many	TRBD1	CSVRPGQQETQYF	TGCAGTGTTAGACCGGGACAGCAAGAGACCCAGTACTTC
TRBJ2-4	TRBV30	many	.	CAWSVGNSKNIQYF	TGTGCCTGGAGTGTAGGAAACAGCAAAAACATTCAGTACTTC
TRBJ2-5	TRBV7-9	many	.	CASSLGAKRETQYF	TGTGCCAGCAGCCTGGGGGCGAAACGAGAGACCCAGTACTTC
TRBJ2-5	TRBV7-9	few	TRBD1	CASSFAGTGGRETQYF	TGTGCCAGCAGCTTCGCCGGGACAGGGGGCCGAGAGACCCAGTACTTC
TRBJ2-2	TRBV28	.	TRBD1	CASRWGQGATTGELFF	TGTGCCAGCAGGTGGGGACAGGGGGCTACCACCGGGGAGCTGTTTTTT
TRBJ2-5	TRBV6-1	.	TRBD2	CASSPLAGLQETQYF	TGTGCCAGCAGTCCCCTAGCGGGTCTCCAAGAGACCCAGTACTTC
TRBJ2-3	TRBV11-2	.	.	CASSLDLGVKQYF	TGTGCCAGCAGCTTAGATCTTGGGGTCAAGCAGTATTTT
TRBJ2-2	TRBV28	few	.	CASRLLGTGELFF	TGTGCCAGCAGACTTCTAGGCACCGGGGAGCTGTTTTTT
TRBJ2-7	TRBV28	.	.	CASGGGRPSYEQYF	TGTGCCAGCGGGGGGGGCAGGCCATCCTACGAGCAGTACTTC
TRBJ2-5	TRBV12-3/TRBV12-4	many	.	CASSLAKRDRVNRKTQYF	TGTGCCAGCAGTTTAGCAAAAAGGGACCGGGTCAATCGGAAGACCCAGTACTTC
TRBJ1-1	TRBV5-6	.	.	CASSLPGPTLEAFF	TGTGCCAGCAGCTTGCCCGGGCCCACGCTTGAAGCTTTCTTT
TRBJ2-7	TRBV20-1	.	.	CSAYTLYEQYF	TGCAGTGCCTATACTCTCTACGAGCAGTACTTC
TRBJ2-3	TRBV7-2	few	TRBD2	CASSLGTSGISTDTQYF	TGTGCCAGCAGCTTAGGTACTAGCGGGATAAGCACAGATACGCAGTATTTT
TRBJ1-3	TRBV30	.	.	CAWSVQPGITGNTIYF	TGTGCCTGGAGTGTACAACCAGGGATAACAGGAAACACCATATATTTT
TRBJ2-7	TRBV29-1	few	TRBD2	CSVSGSSDEQYF	TGCAGCGTTAGCGGGAGTTCTGACGAGCAGTACTTC
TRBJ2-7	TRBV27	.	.	CASSFGRGRYEQYF	TGTGCCAGCAGTTTTGGCAGGGGTCGGTACGAGCAGTACTTC
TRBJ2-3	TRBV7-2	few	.	CASSSGFSTDTQYF	TGTGCCAGCAGCTCCGGGTTTTCCACAGATACGCAGTATTTT
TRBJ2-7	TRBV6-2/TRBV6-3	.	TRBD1	CASSTHPGQGPHEQYF	TGTGCCAGCAGCACTCATCCGGGACAGGGGCCCCACGAGCAGTACTTC
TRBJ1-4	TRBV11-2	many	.	CASSPGTGATNEKLFF	TGTGCCAGCAGCCCCGGGACGGGCGCAACTAATGAAAAACTGTTTTTT
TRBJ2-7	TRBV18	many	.	CASSPDSRSAEQYF	TGTGCCAGCTCACCCGATAGCCGATCGGCCGAGCAGTACTTC
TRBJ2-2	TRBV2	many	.	CATSTGRGGELFF	TGTGCCACTTCGACAGGGAGGGGCGGGGAGCTGTTTTTT
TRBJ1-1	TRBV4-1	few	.	CASSHQTAMNTEAFF	TGCGCCAGCAGCCACCAGACAGCAATGAACACTGAAGCTTTCTTT
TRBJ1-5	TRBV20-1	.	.	CSANRAQLQHF	TGCAGTGCGAATAGAGCCCAACTTCAGCATTTT
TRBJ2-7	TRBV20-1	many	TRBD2	CSATGLAGFEQYF	TGCAGTGCTACGGGACTAGCGGGATTCGAGCAGTACTTC
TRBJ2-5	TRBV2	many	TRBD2	CASSSGTSARETQYF	TGTGCCAGCAGTTCCGGGACTAGCGCGAGAGAGACCCAGTACTTC